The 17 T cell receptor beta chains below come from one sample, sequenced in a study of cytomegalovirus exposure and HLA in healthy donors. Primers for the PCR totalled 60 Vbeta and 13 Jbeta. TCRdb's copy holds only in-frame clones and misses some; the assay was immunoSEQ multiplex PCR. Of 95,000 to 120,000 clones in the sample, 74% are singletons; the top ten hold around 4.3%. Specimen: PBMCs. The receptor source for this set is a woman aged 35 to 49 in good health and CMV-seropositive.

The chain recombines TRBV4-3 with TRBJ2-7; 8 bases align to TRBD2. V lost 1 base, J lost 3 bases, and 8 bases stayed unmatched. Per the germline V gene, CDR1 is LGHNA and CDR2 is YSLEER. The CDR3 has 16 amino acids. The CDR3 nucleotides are TGCGCCAGCAGCCAAGCGCACGGACTAGCTTTCTACGAGCAGTACTTC. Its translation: CASSQAHGLAFYEQYF.

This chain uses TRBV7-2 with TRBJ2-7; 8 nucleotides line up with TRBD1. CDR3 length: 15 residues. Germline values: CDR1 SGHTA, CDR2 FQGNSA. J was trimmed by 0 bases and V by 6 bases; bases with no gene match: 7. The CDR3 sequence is CASRYRDRSSYEQYF. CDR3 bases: TGTGCCAGCAGGTACCGGGACAGGAGCTCCTACGAGCAGTACTTC.

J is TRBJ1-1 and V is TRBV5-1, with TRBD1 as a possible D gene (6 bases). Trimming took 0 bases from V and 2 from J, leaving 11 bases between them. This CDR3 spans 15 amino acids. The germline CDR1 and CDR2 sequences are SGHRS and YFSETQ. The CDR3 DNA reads TGCGCCAGCAGCTTGGCCCTCAGGGGTAACACTGAAGCTTTCTTT. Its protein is CASSLALRGNTEAFF. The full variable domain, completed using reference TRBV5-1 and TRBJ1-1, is KAGVTQTPRYLIKTRGQQVTLSCSPISGHRSVSWYQQTPGQGLQFLFEYFSETQRNKGNFPGRFSGRQFSNSRSEMNVSTLELGDSALYLCASSLALRGNTEAFFGQGTRLTVV.

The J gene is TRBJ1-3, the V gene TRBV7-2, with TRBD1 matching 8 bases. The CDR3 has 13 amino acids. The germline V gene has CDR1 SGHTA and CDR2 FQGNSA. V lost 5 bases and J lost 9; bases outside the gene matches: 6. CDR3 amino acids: CASSPHGQGTIYF. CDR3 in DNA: TGTGCCAGCAGCCCCCACGGACAGGGCACCATATATTTT.

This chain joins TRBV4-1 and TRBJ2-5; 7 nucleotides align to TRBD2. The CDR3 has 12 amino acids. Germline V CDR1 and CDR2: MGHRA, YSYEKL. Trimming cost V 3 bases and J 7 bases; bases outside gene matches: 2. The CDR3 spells CASSHWGGTQYF. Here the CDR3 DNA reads TGCGCCAGCAGCCACTGGGGGGGGACCCAGTACTTC.

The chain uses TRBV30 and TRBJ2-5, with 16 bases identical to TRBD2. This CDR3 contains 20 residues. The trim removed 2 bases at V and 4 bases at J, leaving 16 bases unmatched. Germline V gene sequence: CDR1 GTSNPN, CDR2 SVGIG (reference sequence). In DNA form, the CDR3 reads TGTGCCTGGAGTATAACCGGGACTAGCGGGAGGGCCCGCTATGTAGAGACCCAGTACTTC. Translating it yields CAWSITGTSGRARYVETQYF.

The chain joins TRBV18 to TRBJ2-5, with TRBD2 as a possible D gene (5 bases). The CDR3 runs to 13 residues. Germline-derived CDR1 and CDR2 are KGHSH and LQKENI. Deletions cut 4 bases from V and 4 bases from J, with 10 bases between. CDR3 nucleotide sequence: TGTGCCAGCTCACTATCCCGGGGAGAGACCCAGTACTTC. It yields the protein CASSLSRGETQYF.

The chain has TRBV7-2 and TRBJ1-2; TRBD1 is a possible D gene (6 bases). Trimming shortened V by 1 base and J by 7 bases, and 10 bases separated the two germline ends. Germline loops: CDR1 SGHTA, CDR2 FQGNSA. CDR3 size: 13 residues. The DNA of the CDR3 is TGTGCCAGCAGCTTAGACAGGGAGAGTGGCTACACCTTC. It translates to CASSLDRESGYTF.

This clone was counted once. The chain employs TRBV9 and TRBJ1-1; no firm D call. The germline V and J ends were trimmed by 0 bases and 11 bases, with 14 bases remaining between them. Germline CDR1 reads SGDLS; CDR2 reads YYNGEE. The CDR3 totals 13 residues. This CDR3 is CASSVAEGLRAFF. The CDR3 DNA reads TGTGCCAGCAGCGTAGCTGAGGGATTAAGGGCTTTCTTT.

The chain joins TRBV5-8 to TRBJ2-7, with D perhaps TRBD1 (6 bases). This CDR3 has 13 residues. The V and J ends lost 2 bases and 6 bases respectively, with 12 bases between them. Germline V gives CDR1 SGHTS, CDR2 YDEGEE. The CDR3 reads CASSLRQVFEQYF. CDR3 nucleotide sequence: TGTGCCAGCAGCTTAAGACAGGTCTTCGAGCAGTACTTC.

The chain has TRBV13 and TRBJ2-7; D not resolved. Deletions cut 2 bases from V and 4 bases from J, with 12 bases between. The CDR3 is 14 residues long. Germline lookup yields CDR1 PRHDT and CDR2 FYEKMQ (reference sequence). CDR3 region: CASSLTGIGYEQYF. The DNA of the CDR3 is TGTGCCAGCAGCTTAACGGGTATTGGTTACGAGCAGTACTTC.

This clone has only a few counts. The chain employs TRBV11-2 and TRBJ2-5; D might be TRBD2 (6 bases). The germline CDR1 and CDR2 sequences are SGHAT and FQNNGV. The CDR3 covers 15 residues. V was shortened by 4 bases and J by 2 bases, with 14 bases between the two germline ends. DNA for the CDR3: TGTGCCAGCAGCTCCCGTCCGGGGACTCAAGAGACCCAGTACTTC. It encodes CASSSRPGTQETQYF.

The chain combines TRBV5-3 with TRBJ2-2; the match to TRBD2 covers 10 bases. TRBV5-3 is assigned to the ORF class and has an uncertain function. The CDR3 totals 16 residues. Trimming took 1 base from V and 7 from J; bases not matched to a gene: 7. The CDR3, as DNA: TGTGCCAGAAGCTTGTCTAGCGGGGGATGCTTCGGGGAGCTGTTTTTT. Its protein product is CARSLSSGGCFGELFF.

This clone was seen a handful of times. This CDR3 reads CASSSDGVTQYF. In nucleotides, the CDR3 is TGTGCCAGCAGCTCAGATGGAGTTACGCAGTATTTT. The chain has TRBV9 and TRBJ2-3, with no clear D. Per the germline V gene, CDR1 is SGDLS and CDR2 is YYNGEE. This CDR3 has 12 amino acids. Trimming took off 4 bases at V and 8 bases at J, with 11 bases between the two ends. The full variable domain, completed using reference TRBV9 and TRBJ2-3, is DSGVTQTPKHLITATGQRVTLRCSPRSGDLSVYWYQQSLDQGLQFLIQYYNGEERAKGNILERFSAQQFPDLHSELNLSSLELGDSALYFCASSSDGVTQYFGPGTRLTVL.

This CDR3 reads CASSPNSIYEQYF. As DNA, the CDR3 is TGCGCCAGCAGCCCCAACAGTATCTACGAGCAGTACTTC. The chain uses TRBV5-1 and TRBJ2-7; D gene uncertain. The V gene lost 4 bases and the J gene lost 3 bases, with 11 bases spanning the gap. Per the germline V gene, CDR1 is SGHRS and CDR2 is YFSETQ. The CDR3 loop spans 13 amino acids.

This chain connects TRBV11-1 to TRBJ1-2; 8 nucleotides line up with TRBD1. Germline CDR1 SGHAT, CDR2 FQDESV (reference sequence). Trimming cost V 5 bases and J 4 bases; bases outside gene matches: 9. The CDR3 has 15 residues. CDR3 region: CASSKNRDRSYGYTF. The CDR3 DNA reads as TGTGCCAGCAGCAAAAACCGGGACAGGTCCTATGGCTACACCTTC.

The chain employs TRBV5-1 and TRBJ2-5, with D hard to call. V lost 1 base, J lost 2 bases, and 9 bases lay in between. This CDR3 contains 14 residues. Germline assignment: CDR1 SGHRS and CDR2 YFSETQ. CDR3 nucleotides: TGCGCCAGCAGCTTGTTTGCGGAACAAGAGACCCAGTACTTC. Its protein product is CASSLFAEQETQYF.